These T cell receptor beta chains were read from a single sample in a study of T cell changes during pregnancy in multiple sclerosis. Produced via immunoSEQ multiplex PCR; TCRdb's table is partial and in-frame only. The data contain about 80,000 clones, around 90% of them singletons. This sample comprised peripheral blood, obtained before pregnancy. These receptors originate from a female donor with multiple sclerosis, enrolled in a pregnancy study. Both conserved end residues are trimmed from each CDR3. Each record gives: V gene, J gene, CDR3 protein.

V: TRBV30
J: TRBJ2-6
CDR3: AWRGGYSGANVLT

V: TRBV9
J: TRBJ1-6
CDR3: ASSDRRGTLH

V: TRBV5-1
J: TRBJ1-4
CDR3: ASSLSSGRVGEKLF

V: TRBV7-2
J: TRBJ2-5
CDR3: ASSLALGRRETQY

V: TRBV15
J: TRBJ1-5
CDR3: ATSRGPEANQPQH

V: TRBV5-1
J: TRBJ2-7
CDR3: ASSSAGSYEQY

V: TRBV5-1
J: TRBJ2-3
CDR3: ASSRIGVTDTQY

V: TRBV7-9
J: TRBJ1-1
CDR3: ASSLPSGRLNTEAF

V: TRBV5-6
J: TRBJ1-5
CDR3: ASSLADRDQPQH

V: TRBV11-3
J: TRBJ2-7
CDR3: ASSPGPPVYEQY

V: TRBV7-6
J: TRBJ1-2
CDR3: ASSLQGQGDFNYGYT

V: TRBV14
J: TRBJ2-1
CDR3: ASSQPKKTGSYNEQF

V: TRBV12-5
J: TRBJ1-1
CDR3: ASGLGEFRDRGEAF

V: TRBV11-3
J: TRBJ2-2
CDR3: ASSSPGHSAGELF

V: TRBV19
J: TRBJ1-1
CDR3: ASKKQLEAF

V: TRBV25-1
J: TRBJ2-7
CDR3: ASSRGYEQY

V: TRBV9
J: TRBJ2-7
CDR3: ASSVAGSVGYEQY

V: TRBV5-6
J: TRBJ2-1
CDR3: ASSFGGSYNEQF

V: TRBV6-6
J: TRBJ2-7
CDR3: ASSYPGQGRDEQY

V: TRBV30
J: TRBJ1-4
CDR3: AWSVGANPRSEKLF

V: TRBV29-1
J: TRBJ2-7
CDR3: SVEDQSGVEQY

V: TRBV4-1
J: TRBJ2-7
CDR3: ASSQATSYEQY

V: TRBV19
J: TRBJ2-1
CDR3: ASSSLTGTPYNEQF

V: TRBV5-5
J: TRBJ1-1
CDR3: ASSSDSNTEAF

V: TRBV7-9
J: TRBJ2-6
CDR3: ASSLGGPAGANVLT

V: TRBV6-1
J: TRBJ2-5
CDR3: ASSAVAGGEEETQY

V: TRBV29-1
J: TRBJ1-3
CDR3: SVEPGQGGNTIY

V: TRBV12-5
J: TRBJ2-7
CDR3: ASGPLGRAPYEQY

V: TRBV2
J: TRBJ1-3
CDR3: ASNKDYSGNTIY

V: TRBV12-5
J: TRBJ2-5
CDR3: ASGSLRGGEETQY

V: TRBV14
J: TRBJ1-1
CDR3: ASSQRTPLNTEAF

V: TRBV19
J: TRBJ2-3
CDR3: ASTPGQSTDTQY

V: TRBV9
J: TRBJ2-3
CDR3: ASSIGTSGGPSTDTQY

V: TRBV11-1
J: TRBJ1-3
CDR3: ASTLDRGPGNTIY

V: TRBV23-1
J: TRBJ2-3
CDR3: ASSWTGDTDTQY

V: TRBV10-2
J: TRBJ1-5
CDR3: ASVDRVNQPQH

V: TRBV2
J: TRBJ1-6
CDR3: ASSHLQGAVQPGGNSPLH

V: TRBV6-1
J: TRBJ1-2
CDR3: ASSDLPPLPYGYT

V: TRBV6-4
J: TRBJ2-3
CDR3: ASSLLAGETDTQY

V: TRBV29-1
J: TRBJ2-1
CDR3: SVGSESVNEQF

V: TRBV29-1
J: TRBJ2-7
CDR3: SVGSGVYEQY

V: TRBV13
J: TRBJ1-3
CDR3: ASSLITGGTSGNTIY

V: TRBV5-4
J: TRBJ2-7
CDR3: ASSLRGSYEQY

V: TRBV15
J: TRBJ1-3
CDR3: ATSRVDSNTIY

V: TRBV11-2
J: TRBJ2-3
CDR3: ASSSALTSGVADTQY

V: TRBV9
J: TRBJ1-4
CDR3: ASRGANEKLF

V: TRBV6-4
J: TRBJ2-3
CDR3: ASSDGTGATDTQY

V: TRBV11-3
J: TRBJ2-2
CDR3: ASSLQSGAFNTGELF

V: TRBV5-6
J: TRBJ2-1
CDR3: ASSFGTFYNEQF

V: TRBV19
J: TRBJ1-2
CDR3: ASSMTTGDYGYT

V: TRBV21-1
J: TRBJ2-7
CDR3: ASSKSRRDRIPYEQY

V: TRBV2
J: TRBJ1-4
CDR3: ASSPQGRGEKLF

V: TRBV20-1
J: TRBJ1-2
CDR3: STVGADGYT

V: TRBV6-8
J: TRBJ2-7
CDR3: ASSYPPLLPGGRYEQY

V: TRBV6-5
J: TRBJ2-5
CDR3: ASSYGQGAGEETQY

V: TRBV6-1
J: TRBJ2-7
CDR3: ASSEYVTGISYEQY

V: TRBV30
J: TRBJ2-5
CDR3: AWSVQQETQY